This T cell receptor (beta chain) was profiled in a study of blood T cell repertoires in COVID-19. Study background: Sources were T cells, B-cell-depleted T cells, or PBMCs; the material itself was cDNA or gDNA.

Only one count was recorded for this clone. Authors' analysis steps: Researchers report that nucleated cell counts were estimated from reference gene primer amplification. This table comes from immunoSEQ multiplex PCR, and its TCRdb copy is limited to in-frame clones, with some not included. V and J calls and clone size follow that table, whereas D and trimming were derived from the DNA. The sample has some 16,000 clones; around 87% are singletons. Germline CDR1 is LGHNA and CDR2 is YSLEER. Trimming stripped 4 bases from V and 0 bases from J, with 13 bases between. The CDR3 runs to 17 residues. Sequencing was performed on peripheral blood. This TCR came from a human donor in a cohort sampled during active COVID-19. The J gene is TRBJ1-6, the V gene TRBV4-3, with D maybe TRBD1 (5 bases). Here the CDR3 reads CASSPADILSYNSPLHF. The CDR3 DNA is TGCGCCAGCAGCCCTGCGGACATTCTCTCCTATAATTCACCCCTCCACTTT.